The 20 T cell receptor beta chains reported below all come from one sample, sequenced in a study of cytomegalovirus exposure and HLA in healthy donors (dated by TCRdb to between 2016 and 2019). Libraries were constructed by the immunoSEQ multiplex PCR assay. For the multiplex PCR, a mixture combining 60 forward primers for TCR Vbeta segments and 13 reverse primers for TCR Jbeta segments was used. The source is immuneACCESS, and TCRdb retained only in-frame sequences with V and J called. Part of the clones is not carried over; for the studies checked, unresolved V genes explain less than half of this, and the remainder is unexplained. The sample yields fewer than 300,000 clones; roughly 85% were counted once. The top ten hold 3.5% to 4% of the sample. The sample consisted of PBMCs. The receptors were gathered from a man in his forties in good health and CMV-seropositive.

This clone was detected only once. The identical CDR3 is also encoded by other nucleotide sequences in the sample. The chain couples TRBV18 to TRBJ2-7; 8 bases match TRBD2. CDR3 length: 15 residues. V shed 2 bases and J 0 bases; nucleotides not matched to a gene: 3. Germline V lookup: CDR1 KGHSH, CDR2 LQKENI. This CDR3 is CASSPASGSSYEQYF. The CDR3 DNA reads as TGTGCCAGCTCACCAGCCAGCGGGAGCTCCTACGAGCAGTACTTC.

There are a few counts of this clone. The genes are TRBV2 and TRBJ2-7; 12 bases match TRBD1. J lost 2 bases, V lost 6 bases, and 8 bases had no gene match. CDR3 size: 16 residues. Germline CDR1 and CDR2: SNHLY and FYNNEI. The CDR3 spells CASRQPGQGAPYEQYF. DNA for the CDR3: TGTGCCAGCAGACAACCGGGACAGGGGGCCCCCTACGAGCAGTACTTC. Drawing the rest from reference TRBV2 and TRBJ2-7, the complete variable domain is EPEVTQTPSHQVTQMGQEVILRCVPISNHLYFYWYRQILGQKVEFLVSFYNNEISEKSEIFDDQFSVERPDGSNFTLKIRSTKLEDSAMYFCASRQPGQGAPYEQYFGPGTRLTVT.

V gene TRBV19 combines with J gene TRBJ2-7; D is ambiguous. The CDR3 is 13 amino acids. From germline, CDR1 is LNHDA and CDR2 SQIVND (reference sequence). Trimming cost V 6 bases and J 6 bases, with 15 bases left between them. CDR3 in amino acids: CASSPTSSAEQYF. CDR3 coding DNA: TGTGCCAGTAGCCCTACCTCTAGTGCCGAGCAGTACTTC.

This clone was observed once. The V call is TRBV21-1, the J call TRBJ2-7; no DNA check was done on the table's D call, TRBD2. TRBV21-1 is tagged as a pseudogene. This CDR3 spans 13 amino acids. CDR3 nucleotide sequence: TGTGCCGGCAAAAACCTAAGCTCCTACGAGCAGTACTTC. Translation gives CAGKNLSSYEQYF.

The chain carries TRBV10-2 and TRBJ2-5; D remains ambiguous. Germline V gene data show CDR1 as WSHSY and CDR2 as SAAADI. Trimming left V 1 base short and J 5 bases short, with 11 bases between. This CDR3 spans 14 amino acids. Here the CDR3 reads CASSEFTVPETQYF. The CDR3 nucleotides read TGCGCCAGCAGTGAGTTTACAGTCCCGGAGACCCAGTACTTC.

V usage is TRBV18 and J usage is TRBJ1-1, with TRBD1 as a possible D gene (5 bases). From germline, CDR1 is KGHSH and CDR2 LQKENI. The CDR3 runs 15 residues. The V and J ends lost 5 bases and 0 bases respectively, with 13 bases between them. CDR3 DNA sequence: TGTGCCAGCTCATCTTCGACAGATTTGAACACTGAAGCTTTCTTT. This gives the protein CASSSSTDLNTEAFF. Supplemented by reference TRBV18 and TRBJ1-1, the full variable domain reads NAGVMQNPRHLVRRRGQEARLRCSPMKGHSHVYWYRQLPEEGLKFMVYLQKENIIDESGMPKERFSAEFPKEGPSILRIQQVVRGDSAAYFCASSSSTDLNTEAFFGQGTRLTVV.

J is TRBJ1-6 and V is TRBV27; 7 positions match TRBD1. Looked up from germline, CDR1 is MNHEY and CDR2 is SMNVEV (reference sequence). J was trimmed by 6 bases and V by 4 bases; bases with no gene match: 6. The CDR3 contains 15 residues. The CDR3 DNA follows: TGTGCCAGCAGTTCCCGGGGACAGTCTAATTCACCCCTCCACTTT. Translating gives CASSSRGQSNSPLHF.

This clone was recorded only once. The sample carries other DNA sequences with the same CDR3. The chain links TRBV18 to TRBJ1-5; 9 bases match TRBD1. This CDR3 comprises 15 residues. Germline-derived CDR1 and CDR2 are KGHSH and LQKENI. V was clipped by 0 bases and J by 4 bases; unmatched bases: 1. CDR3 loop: CASSPPGTGNQPQHF. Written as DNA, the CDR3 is TGTGCCAGCTCACCACCGGGGACAGGGAATCAGCCCCAGCATTTT.

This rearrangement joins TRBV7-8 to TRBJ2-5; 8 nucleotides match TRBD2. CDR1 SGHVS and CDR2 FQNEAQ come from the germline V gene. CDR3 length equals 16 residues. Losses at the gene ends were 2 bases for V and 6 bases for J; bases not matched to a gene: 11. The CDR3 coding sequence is TGTGCCAGCAGCTTAATGTTGACTAGCGTCCCCCAGACCCAGTACTTC. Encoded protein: CASSLMLTSVPQTQYF.

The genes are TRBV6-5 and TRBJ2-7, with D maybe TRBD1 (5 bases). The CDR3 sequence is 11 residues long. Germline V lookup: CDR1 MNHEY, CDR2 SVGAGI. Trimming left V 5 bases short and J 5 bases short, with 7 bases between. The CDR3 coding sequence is TGTGCCAGCAGTCAAGGGGACGAGCAGTACTTC. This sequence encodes CASSQGDEQYF.

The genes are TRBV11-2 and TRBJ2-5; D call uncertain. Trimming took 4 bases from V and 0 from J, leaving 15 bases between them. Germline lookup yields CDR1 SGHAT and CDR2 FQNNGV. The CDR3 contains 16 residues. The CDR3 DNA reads TGTGCCAGCAGCTCCGCGGCGGCAACTTACCAAGAGACCCAGTACTTC. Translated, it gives CASSSAAATYQETQYF.

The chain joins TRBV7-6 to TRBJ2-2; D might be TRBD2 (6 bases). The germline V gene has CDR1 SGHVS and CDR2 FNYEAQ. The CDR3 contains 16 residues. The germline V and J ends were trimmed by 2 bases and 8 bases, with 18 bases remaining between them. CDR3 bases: TGTGCCAGCAGCTTACCCCCGGGGACTTTGAGGGGGGAGCTGTTTTTT. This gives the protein CASSLPPGTLRGELFF.

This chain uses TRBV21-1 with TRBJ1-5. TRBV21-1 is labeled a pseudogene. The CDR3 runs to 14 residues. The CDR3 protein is CASSKAGGEQPQHF. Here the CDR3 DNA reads TGTGCCAGCAGCAAGGCCGGGGGAGAGCAGCCCCAGCATTTT.

In DNA, the CDR3 is TGCGCCAGCAGCCAAGACGGGACAGGTCGCCTTGGTGAGCAGTTCTTC. Amino acid sequence: CASSQDGTGRLGEQFF. This chain connects TRBV4-3 to TRBJ2-1; 8 bases line up with TRBD1. V trimming: 0 bases; J trimming: 9 bases; junction bases outside the gene matches: 10. CDR1 and CDR2 from the germline V gene are LGHNA and YSLEER. The length of the CDR3 is 16 residues.

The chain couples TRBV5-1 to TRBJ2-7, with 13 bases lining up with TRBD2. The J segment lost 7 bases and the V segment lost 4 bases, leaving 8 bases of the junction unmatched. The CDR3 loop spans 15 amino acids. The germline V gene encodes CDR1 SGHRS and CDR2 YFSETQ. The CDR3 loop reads CASSPRTSGSGEQYF. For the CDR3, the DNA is TGCGCCAGCAGCCCTCGGACTAGCGGGAGTGGGGAGCAGTACTTC.

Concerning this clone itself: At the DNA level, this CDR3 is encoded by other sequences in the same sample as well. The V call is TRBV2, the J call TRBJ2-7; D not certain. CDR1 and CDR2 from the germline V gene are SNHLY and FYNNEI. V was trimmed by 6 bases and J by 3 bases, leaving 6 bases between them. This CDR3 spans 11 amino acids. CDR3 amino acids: CASSPHYEQYF. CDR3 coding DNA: TGTGCCAGCAGCCCCCACTACGAGCAGTACTTC.

The CDR3: CASSFPGTGELFF. The CDR3, as DNA: TGTGCCAGCAGTTTCCCGGGCACCGGGGAGCTGTTTTTT. V usage is TRBV28 and J usage is TRBJ2-2; D ambiguous. Germline loops: CDR1 MDHEN, CDR2 SYDVKM. Between the trimmed V and J ends, which lost 3 bases and 4 bases, there was a span of 6 bases. This CDR3 comprises 13 residues.

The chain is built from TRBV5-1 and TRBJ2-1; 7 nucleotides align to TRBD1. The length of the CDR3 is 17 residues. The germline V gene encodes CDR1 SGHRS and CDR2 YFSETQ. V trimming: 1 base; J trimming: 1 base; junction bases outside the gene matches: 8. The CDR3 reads CASSLKKDRPSYNEQFF. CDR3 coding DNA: TGCGCCAGCAGCTTGAAGAAGGACAGGCCTTCCTACAATGAGCAGTTCTTC.

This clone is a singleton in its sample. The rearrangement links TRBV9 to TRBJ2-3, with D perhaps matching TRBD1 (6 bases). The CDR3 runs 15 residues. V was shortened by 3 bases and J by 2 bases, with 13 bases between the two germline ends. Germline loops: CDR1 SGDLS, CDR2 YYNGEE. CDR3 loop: CASSEDRTITDTQYF. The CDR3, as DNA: TGTGCCAGCAGCGAGGACAGAACCATCACAGATACGCAGTATTTT.

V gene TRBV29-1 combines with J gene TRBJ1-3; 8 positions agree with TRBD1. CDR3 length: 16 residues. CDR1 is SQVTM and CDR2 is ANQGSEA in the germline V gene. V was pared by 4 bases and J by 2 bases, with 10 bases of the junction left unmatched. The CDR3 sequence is CSVAATWTGTGNTIYF. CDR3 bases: TGCAGCGTTGCGGCTACCTGGACAGGGACTGGAAACACCATATATTTT.